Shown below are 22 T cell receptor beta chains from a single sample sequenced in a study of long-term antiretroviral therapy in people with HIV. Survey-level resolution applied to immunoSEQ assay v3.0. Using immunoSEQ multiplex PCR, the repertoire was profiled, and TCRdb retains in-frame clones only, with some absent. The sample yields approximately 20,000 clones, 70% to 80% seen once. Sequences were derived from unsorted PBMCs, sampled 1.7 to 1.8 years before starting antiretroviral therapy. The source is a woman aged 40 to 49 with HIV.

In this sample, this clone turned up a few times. The DNA of the CDR3 is TGTGCCAGCAGTCCCAGGGAGGACTATGGCTACACCTTC. Protein sequence: CASSPREDYGYTF. This rearrangement joins TRBV6-1 to TRBJ1-2; a weak D match, TRBD1 (5 bases). The CDR3 consists of 13 residues. Germline-derived CDR1 and CDR2 are MNHNS and SASEGT. V lost 5 bases and J lost 3, with 10 bases in between.

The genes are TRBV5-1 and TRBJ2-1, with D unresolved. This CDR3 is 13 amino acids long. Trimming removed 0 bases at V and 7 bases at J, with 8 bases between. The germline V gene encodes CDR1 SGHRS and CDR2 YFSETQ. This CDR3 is CASSLELLNEQFF. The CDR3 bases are TGCGCCAGCAGCTTGGAACTTTTAAATGAGCAGTTCTTC.

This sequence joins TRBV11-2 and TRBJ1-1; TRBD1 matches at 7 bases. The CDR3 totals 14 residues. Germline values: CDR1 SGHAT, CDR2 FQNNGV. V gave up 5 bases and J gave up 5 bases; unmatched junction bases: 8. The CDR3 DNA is TGTGCCAGCAGCCCCCCGACAGGGAAGACTGAAGCTTTCTTT. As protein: CASSPPTGKTEAFF.

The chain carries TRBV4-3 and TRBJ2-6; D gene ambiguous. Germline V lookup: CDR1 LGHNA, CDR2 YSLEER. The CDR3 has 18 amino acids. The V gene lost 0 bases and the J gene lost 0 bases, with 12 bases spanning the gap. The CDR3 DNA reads TGCGCCAGCAGCCAAGATGGGTCCGTATTCTCTGGGGCCAACGTCCTGACTTTC. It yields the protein CASSQDGSVFSGANVLTF.

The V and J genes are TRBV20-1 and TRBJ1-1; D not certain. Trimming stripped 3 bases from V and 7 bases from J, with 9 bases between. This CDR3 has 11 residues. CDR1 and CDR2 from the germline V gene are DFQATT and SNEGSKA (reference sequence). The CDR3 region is CSASPGVEAFF. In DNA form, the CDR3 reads TGCAGTGCTAGCCCAGGCGTTGAAGCTTTCTTT.

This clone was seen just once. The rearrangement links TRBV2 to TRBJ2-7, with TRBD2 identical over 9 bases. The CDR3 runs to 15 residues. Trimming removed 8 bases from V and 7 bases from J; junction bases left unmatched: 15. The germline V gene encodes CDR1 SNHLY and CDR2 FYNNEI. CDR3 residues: CASPKGGGAHGEQYF. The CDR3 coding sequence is TGTGCCAGCCCCAAGGGCGGGGGGGCCCACGGTGAGCAGTACTTC.

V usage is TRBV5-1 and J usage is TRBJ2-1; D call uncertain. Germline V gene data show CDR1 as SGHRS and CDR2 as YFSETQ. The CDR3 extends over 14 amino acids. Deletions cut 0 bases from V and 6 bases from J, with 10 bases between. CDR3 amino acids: CASSLVAGANEQFF. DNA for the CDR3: TGCGCCAGCAGCTTGGTGGCAGGAGCCAATGAGCAGTTCTTC.

Here the CDR3 DNA reads TGTGCCAGCAGTTACTTTAGGGACAGGCGTCCCGGGGAGCTGTTTTTT. Amino acids: CASSYFRDRRPGELFF. V usage is TRBV6-5 and J usage is TRBJ2-2; 8 bases are shared with TRBD1. In germline, CDR1 is MNHEY, CDR2 SVGAGI. The CDR3 runs 16 residues. V was clipped by 1 base and J by 6 bases; unmatched bases: 7.

CDR3 DNA sequence: TGTGCCAGCAGTTTTTCGGCCACCAGTCCCAACACTGAAGCTTTCTTT. It encodes CASSFSATSPNTEAFF. The rearrangement uses TRBV27 and TRBJ1-1, with unresolved D. Trimming removed 3 bases at V and 2 bases at J, with 16 bases between. This CDR3 contains 16 residues. Per the germline V gene, CDR1 is MNHEY and CDR2 is SMNVEV (reference sequence).

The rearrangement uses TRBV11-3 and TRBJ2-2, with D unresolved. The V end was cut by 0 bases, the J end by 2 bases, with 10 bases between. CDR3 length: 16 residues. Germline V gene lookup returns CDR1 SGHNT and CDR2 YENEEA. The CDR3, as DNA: TGTGCCAGCAGCTTAGAGGCAGGAATAAACACCGGGGAGCTGTTTTTT. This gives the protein CASSLEAGINTGELFF.

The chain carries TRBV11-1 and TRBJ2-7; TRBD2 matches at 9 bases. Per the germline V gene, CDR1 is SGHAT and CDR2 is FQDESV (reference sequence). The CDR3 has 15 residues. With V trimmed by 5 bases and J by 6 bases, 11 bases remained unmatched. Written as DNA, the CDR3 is TGTGCCAGCAGCCCCGCGGCGGGAGGGCAAGGCGAGCAGTACTTC. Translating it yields CASSPAAGGQGEQYF.

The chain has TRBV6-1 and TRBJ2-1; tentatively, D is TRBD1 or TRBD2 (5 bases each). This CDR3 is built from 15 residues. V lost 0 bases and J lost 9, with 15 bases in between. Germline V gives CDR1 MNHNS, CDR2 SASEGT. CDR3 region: CASSEALGLASEQFF. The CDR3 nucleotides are TGTGCCAGCAGTGAAGCCCTGGGGCTAGCAAGTGAGCAGTTCTTC.

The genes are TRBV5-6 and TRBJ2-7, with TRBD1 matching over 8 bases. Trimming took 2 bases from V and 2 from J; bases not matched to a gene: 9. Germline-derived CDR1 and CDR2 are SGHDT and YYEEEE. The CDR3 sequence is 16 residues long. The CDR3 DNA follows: TGTGCCAGCAGCTTTTCTCGTCAGGGGGCCACCTACGAGCAGTACTTC. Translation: CASSFSRQGATYEQYF.

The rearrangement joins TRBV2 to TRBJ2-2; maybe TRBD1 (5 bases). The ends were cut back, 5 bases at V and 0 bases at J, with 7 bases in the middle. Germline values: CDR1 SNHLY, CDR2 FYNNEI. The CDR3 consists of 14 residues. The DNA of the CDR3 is TGTGCCAGCAGTCCGGACACGAACACCGGGGAGCTGTTTTTT. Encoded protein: CASSPDTNTGELFF.

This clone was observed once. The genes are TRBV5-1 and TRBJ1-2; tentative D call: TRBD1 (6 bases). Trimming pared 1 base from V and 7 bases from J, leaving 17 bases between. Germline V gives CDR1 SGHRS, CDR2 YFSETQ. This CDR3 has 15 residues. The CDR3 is CASSLNVGGAGGYTF. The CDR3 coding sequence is TGCGCCAGCAGCTTGAACGTGGGGGGGGCCGGTGGCTACACCTTC.

CDR3 sequence: CAWSVLAGVGKYF. In nucleotides, the CDR3 is TGTGCCTGGAGTGTACTAGCGGGAGTGGGGAAGTACTTC. This chain links TRBV30 with TRBJ2-7, with 11 bases aligning to TRBD2. Germline CDR1 is GTSNPN and CDR2 is SVGIG (reference sequence). After removal of 0 bases from V and 11 bases from J, the junction contained 6 bases not matched to a gene. The CDR3 contains 13 residues.

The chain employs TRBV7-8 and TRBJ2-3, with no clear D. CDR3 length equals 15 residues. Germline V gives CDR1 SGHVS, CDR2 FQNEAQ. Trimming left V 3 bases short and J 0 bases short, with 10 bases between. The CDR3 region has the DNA TGTGCCAGCAGCTTGGGGTCAACTAGCACAGATACGCAGTATTTT. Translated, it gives CASSLGSTSTDTQYF. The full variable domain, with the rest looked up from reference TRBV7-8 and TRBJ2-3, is GAGVSQSPRYKVAKRGQDVALRCDPISGHVSLFWYQQALGQGPEFLTYFQNEAQLDKSGLPSDRFFAERPEGSVSTLKIQRTQQEDSAVYLCASSLGSTSTDTQYFGPGTRLTVL.

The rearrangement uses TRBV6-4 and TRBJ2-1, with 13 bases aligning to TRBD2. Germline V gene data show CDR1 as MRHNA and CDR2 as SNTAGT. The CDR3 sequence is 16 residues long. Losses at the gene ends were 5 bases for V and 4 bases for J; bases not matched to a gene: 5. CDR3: CASSSLGLAGYNEQFF. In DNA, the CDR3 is TGTGCCAGCAGTTCTTTGGGACTAGCGGGATACAATGAGCAGTTCTTC.

CDR3 nucleotides: TGTGCCAGCAGCCCTCAAAACCTGGGCAGGGCAACCGGGGAGCTGTTTTTT. Protein product: CASSPQNLGRATGELFF. The chain joins TRBV11-3 to TRBJ2-2; tentative D call: TRBD1 (5 bases). Germline V gene sequence: CDR1 SGHNT, CDR2 YENEEA. V dropped 5 bases and J dropped 5 bases, with 21 bases sitting between them. The CDR3 has 17 residues.

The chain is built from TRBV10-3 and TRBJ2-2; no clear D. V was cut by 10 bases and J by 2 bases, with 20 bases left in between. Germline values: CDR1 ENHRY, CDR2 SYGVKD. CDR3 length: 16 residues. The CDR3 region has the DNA TGTGCCACGTCAAGGGCCCAAATGAAAAACACCGGGGAGCTGTTTTTT. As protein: CATSRAQMKNTGELFF.

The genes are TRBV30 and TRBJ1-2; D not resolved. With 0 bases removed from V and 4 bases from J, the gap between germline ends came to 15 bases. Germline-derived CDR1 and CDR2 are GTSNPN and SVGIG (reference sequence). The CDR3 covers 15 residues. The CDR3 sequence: CAWSVPRSMGYGYTF. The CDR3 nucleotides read TGTGCCTGGAGTGTCCCACGGTCGATGGGCTATGGCTACACCTTC.

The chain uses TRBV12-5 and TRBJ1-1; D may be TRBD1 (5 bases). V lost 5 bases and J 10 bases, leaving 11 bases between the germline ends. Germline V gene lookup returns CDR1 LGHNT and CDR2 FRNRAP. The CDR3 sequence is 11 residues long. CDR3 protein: CASGAGGRAFF. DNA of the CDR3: TGTGCTAGTGGTGCGGGGGGACGAGCTTTCTTT.